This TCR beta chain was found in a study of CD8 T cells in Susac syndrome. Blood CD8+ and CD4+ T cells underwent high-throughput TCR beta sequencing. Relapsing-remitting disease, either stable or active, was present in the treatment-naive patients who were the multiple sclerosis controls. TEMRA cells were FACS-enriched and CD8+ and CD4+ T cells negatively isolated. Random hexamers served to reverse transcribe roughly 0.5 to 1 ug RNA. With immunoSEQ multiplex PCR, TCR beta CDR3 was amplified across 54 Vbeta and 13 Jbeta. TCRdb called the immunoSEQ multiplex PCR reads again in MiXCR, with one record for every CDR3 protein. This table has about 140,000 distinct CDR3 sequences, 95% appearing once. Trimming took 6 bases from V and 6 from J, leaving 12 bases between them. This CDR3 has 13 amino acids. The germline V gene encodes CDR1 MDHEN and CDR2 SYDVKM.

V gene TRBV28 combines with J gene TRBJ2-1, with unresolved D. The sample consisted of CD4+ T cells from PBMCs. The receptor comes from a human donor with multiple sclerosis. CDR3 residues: CASSPSYSNEQFF. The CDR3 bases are TGTGCCAGCAGCCCGAGTTACAGCAATGAGCAGTTCTTC.